A single TCR beta chain is shown here with its context. These data originate in a study of blood T cell repertoires in COVID-19. Study as a whole: Acute and convalescent COVID-19 samples came from the United States, Italy and Spain. PBMCs, B-cell-depleted T cells, or T cells were the source of the cDNA or gDNA that made up the material.

The CDR3 spans 13 residues. Germline-derived CDR1 and CDR2 are MDHEN and SYDVKM. Trimming pared 7 bases from V and 9 bases from J, leaving 18 bases between. Sequencing used immunoSEQ multiplex PCR; TCRdb keeps in-frame clones, though not all of them. This sample yields around 280,000 clones, of which 90% are seen a single time; 1.7% belongs to the top ten. Sequencing was carried out using PBMCs or T cells enriched from blood (not recorded which). The rearrangement links TRBV28 to TRBJ1-1, with D uncertain. The TCR originated in a woman aged 18 to 35 with acute COVID-19. CDR3 residues: CASTPAGPPQAFF. In nucleotides, the CDR3 is TGTGCCAGCACCCCGGCAGGCCCACCACAAGCTTTCTTT.